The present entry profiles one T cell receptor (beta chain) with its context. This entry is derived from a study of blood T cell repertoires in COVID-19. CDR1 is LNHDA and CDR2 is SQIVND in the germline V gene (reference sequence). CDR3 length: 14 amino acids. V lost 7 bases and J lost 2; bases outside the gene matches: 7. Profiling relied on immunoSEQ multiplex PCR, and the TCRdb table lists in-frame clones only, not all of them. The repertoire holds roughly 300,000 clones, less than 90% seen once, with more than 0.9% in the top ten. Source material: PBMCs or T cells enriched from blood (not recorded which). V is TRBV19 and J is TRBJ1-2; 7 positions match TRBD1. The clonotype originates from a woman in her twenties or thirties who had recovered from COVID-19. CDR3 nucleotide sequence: TGTGCCAGTACCGCCCCGGACAGGAACTATGGCTACACCTTC. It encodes CASTAPDRNYGYTF.